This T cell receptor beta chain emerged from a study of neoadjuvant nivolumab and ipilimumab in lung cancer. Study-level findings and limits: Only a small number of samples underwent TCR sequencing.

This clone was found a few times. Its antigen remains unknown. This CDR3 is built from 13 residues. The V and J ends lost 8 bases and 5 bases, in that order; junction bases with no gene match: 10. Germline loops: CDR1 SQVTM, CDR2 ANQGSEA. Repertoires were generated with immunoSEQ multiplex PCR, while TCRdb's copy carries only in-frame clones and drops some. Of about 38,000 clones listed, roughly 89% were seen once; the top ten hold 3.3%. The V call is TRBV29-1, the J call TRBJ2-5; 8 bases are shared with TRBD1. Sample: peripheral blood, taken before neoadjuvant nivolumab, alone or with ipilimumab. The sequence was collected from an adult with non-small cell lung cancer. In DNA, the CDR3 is TGCAGCTCCAGAGCAGGGGGCAAGGAGACCCAGTACTTC. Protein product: CSSRAGGKETQYF.